The 10 T cell receptor beta chains given below trace back to one sample, sequenced in a study of CD8 T cells in ankylosing spondylitis. TCRdb reprocessed the 5' RACE reads with MiXCR, giving one entry per CDR3 protein. The sample consists of about 40,000 distinct CDR3 sequences, 16% of them appearing once. The source material was blood. The receptors derive from a male donor with ankylosing spondylitis or in good health (not recorded which).

This clonotype was seen a few times. This chain connects TRBV20-1 to TRBJ2-3; 11 bases fit TRBD2. Germline lookup yields CDR1 DFQATT and CDR2 SNEGSKA (reference sequence). The CDR3 contains 15 residues. Trimming took 6 bases from V and 2 from J; bases not matched to a gene: 7. CDR3 protein: CSASGTSGYTDTQYF. CDR3 DNA sequence: TGCAGTGCCAGTGGGACTAGCGGATACACAGATACGCAGTATTTT.

The chain links TRBV11-2 to TRBJ2-1; TRBD2 agrees at 14 bases. From germline, CDR1 is SGHAT and CDR2 FQNNGV. The CDR3 covers 17 residues. V lost 2 bases and J lost 9; bases outside the gene matches: 9. The CDR3 DNA reads as TGTGCCAGCAGCTTACTCCGACTAGCGGGAGGGCCGCGTGAGCAGTTCTTC. It specifies CASSLLRLAGGPREQFF. The full variable domain, completed using reference TRBV11-2 and TRBJ2-1, is EAGVAQSPRYKIIEKRQSVAFWCNPISGHATLYWYQQILGQGPKLLIQFQNNGVVDDSQLPKDRFSAERLKGVDSTLKIQPAKLEDSAVYLCASSLLRLAGGPREQFFGPGTRLTVL.

V and J are TRBV7-3 and TRBJ2-2; 11 nucleotides agree with TRBD1. The V and J ends lost 4 bases and 5 bases, in that order; junction bases with no gene match: 9. In germline, CDR1 is SGHTA, CDR2 FQGTGA. The CDR3 extends over 17 amino acids. In DNA form, the CDR3 reads TGTGCCAGCAGCTCACCCGGGACAGGGGGTAGTACCGGGGAGCTGTTTTTT. Translation: CASSSPGTGGSTGELFF.

This sequence joins TRBV7-2 and TRBJ2-1; D gene ambiguous. From germline, CDR1 is SGHTA and CDR2 FQGNSA. V was cut by 5 bases and J by 0 bases, with 8 bases left in between. The CDR3 has 14 amino acids. The CDR3 DNA sequence: TGTGCCAGCAGCCCATCGAGCTCCTACAATGAGCAGTTCTTC. Its translation: CASSPSSSYNEQFF.

The J gene is TRBJ2-5, the V gene TRBV12-3 or TRBV12-4; the D is unclear. V lost 2 bases and J lost 5, with 6 bases in between. The CDR3 extends over 12 amino acids. CDR3 sequence reads: CASSLRPETQYF. The CDR3 DNA sequence: TGTGCCAGCAGTTTAAGGCCGGAGACCCAGTACTTC.

This clonotype has a count of ten or more. The chain has TRBV7-2 and TRBJ1-5; 10 bases match TRBD1. Trimming at V came to 7 bases and at J to 0 bases, leaving 6 bases not matched to a gene. CDR3 size: 16 residues. In germline, CDR1 is SGHTA, CDR2 FQGNSA. The CDR3 sequence: CASTETGGYSNQPQHF. The DNA for the CDR3 is TGTGCCAGCACCGAGACAGGGGGCTATAGCAATCAGCCCCAGCATTTT.

This sequence joins TRBV29-1 and TRBJ1-4; D is possibly TRBD1 (6 bases). The CDR3 is made up of 14 amino acids. The V end was cut by 6 bases, the J end by 7 bases, with 18 bases between. CDR1 and CDR2 from the germline V gene are SQVTM and ANQGSEA. CDR3 region: CSVELTGSGEKLFF. The CDR3 bases are TGCAGCGTGGAGCTAACAGGGAGCGGTGAAAAACTGTTTTTT.

This clonotype was counted between two and nine times. The chain has TRBV7-9 and TRBJ2-1; no definite D call. The CDR3 has 13 amino acids. V lost 7 bases and J lost 4, with 11 bases in between. Germline CDR1 is SEHNR and CDR2 is FQNEAQ (reference sequence). The CDR3 nucleotides are TGTGCCAGCACCCTAGGGTTTTACAATGAGCAGTTCTTC. This encodes CASTLGFYNEQFF.

The V and J genes are TRBV9 and TRBJ2-3; 8 bases agree with TRBD1. J lost 6 bases, V lost 2 bases, and 11 bases had no gene match. This CDR3 region has 16 residues. Germline CDR1 SGDLS, CDR2 YYNGEE. The CDR3 loop reads CASSVRGTGNLDTQYF. CDR3 in DNA: TGTGCCAGCAGCGTCAGGGGGACAGGTAATTTGGATACGCAGTATTTT.

The J gene is TRBJ2-1, the V gene TRBV5-6; D possibly corresponds to TRBD2 (6 bases). The germline V gene encodes CDR1 SGHDT and CDR2 YYEEEE. CDR3 length equals 15 residues. V lost 4 bases and J lost 2, with 13 bases in between. CDR3 in amino acids: CASSRRRGAYNEQFF. The DNA of the CDR3 is TGTGCCAGCAGCCGAAGGAGGGGCGCCTACAATGAGCAGTTCTTC.